These 6 T cell receptor beta chains came from one sample sequenced in a study of shared clonotypes between healthy human individuals. Produced via immunoSEQ multiplex PCR; TCRdb's table is partial and in-frame only. The sample has over a million clones; roughly 80% are singletons. Sample: memory CD4+ T cells sorted from blood. Subset meaning: CD45RA-negative fraction. These receptors all come from a young man in good health.

This rearrangement joins TRBV2 to TRBJ2-5; 11 nucleotides align to TRBD1. Germline CDR1 reads SNHLY; CDR2 reads FYNNEI. V dropped 0 bases and J dropped 5; count of bases not matched to a gene: 8. CDR3 size: 17 residues. This CDR3 is CASSEARTGGWRETQYF. DNA for the CDR3: TGTGCCAGCAGTGAAGCAAGGACAGGGGGCTGGAGGGAGACCCAGTACTTC.

This clone was counted a few times. The CDR3 sequence: CASSPRQGRGTDTQYF. DNA of the CDR3: TGTGCCAGCAGCCCTAGACAGGGGAGGGGCACAGATACGCAGTATTTT. The rearrangement links TRBV11-3 to TRBJ2-3, with D possibly TRBD1 on 8 matching bases. There are 16 residues in the CDR3. V was pared by 5 bases and J by 1 base, with 16 bases between. Germline V lookup: CDR1 SGHNT, CDR2 YENEEA.

The table lists this clone with a few counts. The rearrangement links TRBV28 to TRBJ2-3, with D uncertain. The CDR3 is made up of 14 amino acids. Germline V gene lookup returns CDR1 MDHEN and CDR2 SYDVKM. Trimming removed 6 bases at V and 0 bases at J, with 10 bases between. Here the CDR3 reads CASSPVSSTDTQYF. CDR3 coding DNA: TGTGCCAGCAGCCCTGTATCCAGCACAGATACGCAGTATTTT. The full variable domain, its missing parts supplied by reference TRBV28 and TRBJ2-3, is DVKVTQSSRYLVKRTGEKVFLECVQDMDHENMFWYRQDPGLGLRLIYFSYDVKMKEKGDIPEGYSVSREKKERFSLILESASTNQTSMYLCASSPVSSTDTQYFGPGTRLTVL.

The chain recombines TRBV6-1 with TRBJ2-7; 10 bases map to TRBD1. Germline loops: CDR1 MNHNS, CDR2 SASEGT. The trim removed 8 bases at V and 1 base at J, leaving 2 bases unmatched. CDR3 length equals 13 residues. CDR3: CASRDRGSYEQYF. DNA of the CDR3: TGTGCCAGCCGGGACAGGGGATCCTACGAGCAGTACTTC.

The genes are TRBV7-3 and TRBJ1-1; D uncertain. This CDR3 has 15 amino acids. Germline V gene lookup returns CDR1 SGHTA and CDR2 FQGTGA. V was shortened by 1 base and J by 3 bases, with 12 bases between the two germline ends. DNA for the CDR3: TGTGCCAGCAGCTTAAGAGGGAGCGGGGACACTGAAGCTTTCTTT. This encodes CASSLRGSGDTEAFF.

The genes are TRBV6-1 and TRBJ2-1, with 7 nucleotides matching TRBD1. V was clipped by 8 bases and J by 8 bases; unmatched bases: 3. Germline CDR1 MNHNS, CDR2 SASEGT. This CDR3 region has 11 residues. In DNA, the CDR3 is TGTGCCAGCCGGACAGGTCATGAGCAGTTCTTC. It is translated as CASRTGHEQFF.